Described below is a single T cell receptor (beta chain) sequence and its context. The antigen remains unidentified. Additional DNA sequences in this sample encode the identical CDR3. The purity of all sorted populations exceeded 95%. The ends were cut back, 5 bases at V and 1 base at J, with 6 bases in the middle. Per germline, CDR1 DFQATT and CDR2 SNEGSKA (reference sequence). The CDR3 covers 11 residues. This sample was included in a study of beta chain features in type 1 diabetes. General study results and limits: The VDJ junctions of type 1 diabetes patients carried fewer insertions and more deletions. Moderate but significant shortening of TCRB CDR3s was recorded in all four CD4+ subsets from Type 1 diabetes patients.

What was sequenced were expressed TCRB transcripts, since all of the isolated RNA had been reverse transcribed. TCRdb's copy holds only in-frame clones and misses some; the assay was immunoSEQ multiplex PCR. The sample records a few hundred thousand clones, roughly 12% being singletons. The receptor was derived from a man between 18 and 35 years old in good health. Input material: naive CD4+ T cells from blood. This chain uses TRBV20-1 with TRBJ2-7; no reliable D call. Here the CDR3 DNA reads TGCAGTGCTCCCCTATCCTACGAGCAGTACTTC. This codes for CSAPLSYEQYF.